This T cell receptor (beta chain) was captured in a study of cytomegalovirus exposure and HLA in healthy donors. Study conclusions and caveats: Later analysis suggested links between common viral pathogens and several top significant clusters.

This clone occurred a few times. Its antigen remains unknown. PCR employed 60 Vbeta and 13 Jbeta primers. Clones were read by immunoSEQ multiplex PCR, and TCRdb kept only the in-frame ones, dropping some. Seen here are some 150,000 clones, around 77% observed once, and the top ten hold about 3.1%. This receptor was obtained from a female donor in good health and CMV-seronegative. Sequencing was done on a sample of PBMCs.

The CDR3 region has the DNA TGCGCCAGCAGCTTGGAAGGGGTTTCCTACGAGCAGTACTTC. The encoded protein is CASSLEGVSYEQYF. The chain is built from TRBV5-1 and TRBJ2-7, with D possibly matching TRBD1 (5 bases). Germline V gene sequence: CDR1 SGHRS, CDR2 YFSETQ. Trimming removed 0 bases at V and 1 base at J, with 8 bases between. This CDR3 comprises 14 residues.